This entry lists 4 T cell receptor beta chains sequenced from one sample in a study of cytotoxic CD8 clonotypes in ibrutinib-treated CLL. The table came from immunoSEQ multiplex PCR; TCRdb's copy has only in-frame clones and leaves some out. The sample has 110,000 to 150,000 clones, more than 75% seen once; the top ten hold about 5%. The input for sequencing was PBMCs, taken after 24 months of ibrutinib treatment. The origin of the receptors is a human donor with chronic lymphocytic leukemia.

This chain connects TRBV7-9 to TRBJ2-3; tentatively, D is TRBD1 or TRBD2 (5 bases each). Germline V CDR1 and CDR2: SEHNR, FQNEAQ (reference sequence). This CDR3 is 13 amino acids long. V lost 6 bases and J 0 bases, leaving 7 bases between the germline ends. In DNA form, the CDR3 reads TGTGCCAGCAGGAGGGGCAGCACAGATACGCAGTATTTT. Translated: CASRRGSTDTQYF.

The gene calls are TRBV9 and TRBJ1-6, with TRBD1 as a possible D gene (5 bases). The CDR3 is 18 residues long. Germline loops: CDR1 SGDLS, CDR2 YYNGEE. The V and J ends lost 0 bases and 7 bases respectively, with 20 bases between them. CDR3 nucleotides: TGTGCCAGCAGCGTAGCCTCTGCCAGGGACGGAGGGAATTCACCCCTCCACTTT. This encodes CASSVASARDGGNSPLHF. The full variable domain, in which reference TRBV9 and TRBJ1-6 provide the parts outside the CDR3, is DSGVTQTPKHLITATGQRVTLRCSPRSGDLSVYWYQQSLDQGLQFLIQYYNGEERAKGNILERFSAQQFPDLHSELNLSSLELGDSALYFCASSVASARDGGNSPLHFGNGTRLTVT.

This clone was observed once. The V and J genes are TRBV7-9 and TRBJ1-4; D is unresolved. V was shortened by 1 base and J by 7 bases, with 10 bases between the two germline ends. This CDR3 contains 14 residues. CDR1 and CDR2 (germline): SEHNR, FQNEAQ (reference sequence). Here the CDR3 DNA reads TGTGCCAGCAGCTTAGGGTGGGCCCCTGAAAAACTGTTTTTT. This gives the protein CASSLGWAPEKLFF.

CDR3 loop: CASSLDVAGGSTDTQYF. CDR3 nucleotide sequence: TGTGCCAGCAGCTTGGATGTAGCGGGAGGGAGCACAGATACGCAGTATTTT. The gene calls are TRBV7-9 and TRBJ2-3, with 11 bases that match TRBD2. CDR1 is SEHNR and CDR2 is FQNEAQ in the germline V gene (reference sequence). J lost 0 bases, V lost 3 bases, and 5 bases had no gene match. The CDR3 sequence is 17 residues long.